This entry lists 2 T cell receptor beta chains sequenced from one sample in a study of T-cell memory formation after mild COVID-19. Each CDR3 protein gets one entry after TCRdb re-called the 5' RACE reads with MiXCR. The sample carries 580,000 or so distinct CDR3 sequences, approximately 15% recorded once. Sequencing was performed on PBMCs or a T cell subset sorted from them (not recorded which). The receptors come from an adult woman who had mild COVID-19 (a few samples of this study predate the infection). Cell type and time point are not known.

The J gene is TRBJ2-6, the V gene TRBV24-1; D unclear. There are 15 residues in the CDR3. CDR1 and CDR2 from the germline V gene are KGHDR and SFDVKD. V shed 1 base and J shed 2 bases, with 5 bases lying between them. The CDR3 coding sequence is TGTGCCACCAGTGATTTAACAGCTGGGGCCAACGTCCTGACTTTC. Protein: CATSDLTAGANVLTF.

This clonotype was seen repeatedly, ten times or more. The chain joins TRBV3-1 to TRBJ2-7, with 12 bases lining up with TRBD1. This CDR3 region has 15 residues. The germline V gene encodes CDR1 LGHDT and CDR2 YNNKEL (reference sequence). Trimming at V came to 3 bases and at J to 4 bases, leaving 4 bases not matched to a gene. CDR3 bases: TGTGCCAGCAGCCAGCCGGGACAGGGGGCGTACGAGCAGTACTTC. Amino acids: CASSQPGQGAYEQYF.